This TCR beta chain was documented in a study of Graves' ophthalmopathy and Graves' hyperthyroidism. Study details: No treatment had been given when peripheral blood was collected at initial diagnosis. Study-wide results and caveats: A classifier, a 13-signature model, separated ophthalmopathy from stable hyperthyroidism with approximately 88% sensitivity and roughly 80% specificity. Most expanded clonotypes from thyroid (those above 0.001 frequency) were also found in blood.

On this clonotype itself: Its specificity is unknown.

The TCR beta CDR3 regions underwent amplification from RNA transcripts. First-round RT-PCR with HTBI primers preceded a second-round multiplex PCR. Using its own MiXCR run on the multiplex PCR reads, TCRdb lists one record per CDR3 protein. The profile shows some 250,000 distinct CDR3 sequences, about 47% of them singletons. Other autoimmune disease, uncontrolled infection, pregnancy and lactation led to exclusion. CDR3 length equals 14 residues. J lost 3 bases, V lost 5 bases, and 5 bases had no gene match. CDR1 and CDR2 (germline): SEHNR, FQNEAQ (reference sequence). The chain carries TRBV7-9 and TRBJ1-1; 8 bases map to TRBD1. The specimen sequenced was peripheral blood. This TCR was recovered from an adult man with Graves' ophthalmopathy. In DNA, the CDR3 is TGTGCCAGCAGCCCTCCGGACAGGGACACTGAAGCTTTCTTT. Its protein is CASSPPDRDTEAFF.